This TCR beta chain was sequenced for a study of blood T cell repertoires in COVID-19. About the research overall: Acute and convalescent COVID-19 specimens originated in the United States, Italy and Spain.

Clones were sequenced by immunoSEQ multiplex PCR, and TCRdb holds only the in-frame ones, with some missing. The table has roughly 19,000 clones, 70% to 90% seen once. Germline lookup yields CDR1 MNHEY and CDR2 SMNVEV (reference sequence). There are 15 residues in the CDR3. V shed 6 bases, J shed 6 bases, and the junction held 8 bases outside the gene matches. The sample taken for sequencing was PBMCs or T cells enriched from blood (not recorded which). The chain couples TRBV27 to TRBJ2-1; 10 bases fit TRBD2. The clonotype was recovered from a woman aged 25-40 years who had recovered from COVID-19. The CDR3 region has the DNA TGTGCCAGCAGGACAGCGGGGGGGTTCACCAATGAGCAGTTCTTC. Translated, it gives CASRTAGGFTNEQFF.